This is a list of T cell receptor beta chains from one sample in a study of T cell responses to AZD1222 COVID-19 vaccine. Produced via immunoSEQ multiplex PCR; TCRdb's table is partial and in-frame only. This table has around 70,000 clones, 87% appearing once. The input for sequencing was peripheral blood, taken 28 days after the second AZD1222 dose. The receptors were sampled from an adult who received the AZD1222 COVID-19 vaccine. Each CDR3 is given with its conserved first and last residue. Each record gives: V gene, D gene, clone size, J gene, CDR3 DNA, CDR3 protein. A D gene is named only where the DNA matches it firmly. Some rows have no size entry. The others give once, few or many, or a class for an expanded clone.

v_call: TRBV18; d_call: .; clone_size: .; j_call: TRBJ2-6; cdr3_nt: TGTGCCAGCTCACCACGACTGGTGAGCTCTGGGGCCAACGTCCTGACTTTC; cdr3_aa: CASSPRLVSSGANVLTF
v_call: TRBV9; d_call: .; clone_size: .; j_call: TRBJ2-2; cdr3_nt: TGTGCCAGCAGCATCATACAGACCGGGGAGCTGTTTTTT; cdr3_aa: CASSIIQTGELFF
v_call: TRBV30; d_call: .; clone_size: .; j_call: TRBJ2-5; cdr3_nt: TGTGCCTGGAAGGGGTTCCAAGAGACCCAGTACTTC; cdr3_aa: CAWKGFQETQYF
v_call: TRBV29-1; d_call: .; clone_size: .; j_call: TRBJ2-5; cdr3_nt: TGCAGCGTTTCTCCTCTCCTAGGGTCCCCTCGAGGAGAGACCCAGTACTTC; cdr3_aa: CSVSPLLGSPRGETQYF
v_call: TRBV19; d_call: .; clone_size: .; j_call: TRBJ1-3; cdr3_nt: TGTGCCGTTATCGGGACGGGGGGAAACACCATATATTTT; cdr3_aa: CAVIGTGGNTIYF
v_call: TRBV7-2; d_call: .; clone_size: .; j_call: TRBJ2-3; cdr3_nt: TGTGCCAGCAGCTTAGGAGATAGGGCGGGAGATACGCAGTATTTT; cdr3_aa: CASSLGDRAGDTQYF
v_call: TRBV7-2; d_call: TRBD1; clone_size: once; j_call: TRBJ1-2; cdr3_nt: TGTGCCAGCAGCTCCGTCCGGGACAGGGGATATGGCTACACCTTC; cdr3_aa: CASSSVRDRGYGYTF
v_call: TRBV6-5; d_call: .; clone_size: .; j_call: TRBJ1-1; cdr3_nt: TGTGCCAGCAGTTACTCGATGGTAGAAGTTGAAGCTTTCTTT; cdr3_aa: CASSYSMVEVEAFF
v_call: TRBV5-1; d_call: .; clone_size: .; j_call: TRBJ1-1; cdr3_nt: TGCGCCAGCAGCCTTCAGGGAACTGAAGCTTTCTTT; cdr3_aa: CASSLQGTEAFF
v_call: TRBV5-1; d_call: .; clone_size: once; j_call: TRBJ2-7; cdr3_nt: TGCGCCAGCAGCTTGGGACGGCAGCTCGCTTTAGAGGAGCAGTACTTC; cdr3_aa: CASSLGRQLALEEQYF
v_call: TRBV6-6; d_call: TRBD1; clone_size: .; j_call: TRBJ2-7; cdr3_nt: TGTGCCAGCAGTTACTCGGTAACAGGGGGCTTAAGAGAGCAGTACTTC; cdr3_aa: CASSYSVTGGLREQYF
v_call: TRBV11-1; d_call: .; clone_size: .; j_call: TRBJ2-1; cdr3_nt: TGTGCCAGCAGCTTAGCTAGCGGAGCAAACAATGAGCAGTTCTTC; cdr3_aa: CASSLASGANNEQFF
v_call: TRBV19; d_call: TRBD1; clone_size: .; j_call: TRBJ1-1; cdr3_nt: TGTGCCAGTATTTCGACAGGGAGGGGTGGAATGAACACTGAAGCTTTCTTT; cdr3_aa: CASISTGRGGMNTEAFF
v_call: TRBV19; d_call: .; clone_size: .; j_call: TRBJ2-7; cdr3_nt: TGTGCCAGTAGTATTAGGTCAGGGAGGTCCTACGAGCAGTACTTC; cdr3_aa: CASSIRSGRSYEQYF
v_call: TRBV13; d_call: .; clone_size: .; j_call: TRBJ2-1; cdr3_nt: TGTGCCAGCAGCTTAGGGAATGAGCAGTTCTTC; cdr3_aa: CASSLGNEQFF
v_call: TRBV5-8; d_call: .; clone_size: .; j_call: TRBJ2-4; cdr3_nt: TGTGCCAGCAGCGGGGACTGGATAGCCAAAAACATTCAGTACTTC; cdr3_aa: CASSGDWIAKNIQYF
v_call: TRBV7-2; d_call: TRBD2; clone_size: .; j_call: TRBJ2-7; cdr3_nt: TGTGCCAGCAGCTTAGCGCTAGCGGTCTCCTACGAGCAGTACTTC; cdr3_aa: CASSLALAVSYEQYF
v_call: TRBV21-1; d_call: .; clone_size: .; j_call: TRBJ1-5; cdr3_nt: TGTGCCAGCAGCAGGCTCGGATTCAGTAATCAGCCCCAGCATTTT; cdr3_aa: CASSRLGFSNQPQHF
v_call: TRBV6-5; d_call: .; clone_size: .; j_call: TRBJ2-6; cdr3_nt: TGTGCCAGCAGTTACTCGAAAGGTCGTGGGGCCAACGTCCTGACTTTC; cdr3_aa: CASSYSKGRGANVLTF
v_call: TRBV16; d_call: .; clone_size: .; j_call: TRBJ1-2; cdr3_nt: TGTGCCAGCAGCCAGGGCGGGCAGGGGAATGGCTACACCTTC; cdr3_aa: CASSQGGQGNGYTF
v_call: TRBV30; d_call: TRBD1; clone_size: .; j_call: TRBJ1-5; cdr3_nt: TGTGCCTGGAGCCAAGGGACAGCCGCTCAGCCCCAGCATTTT; cdr3_aa: CAWSQGTAAQPQHF